Shown below are 31 T cell receptor beta chains from a single sample sequenced in a study of cytomegalovirus exposure and HLA in healthy donors. Assay used: immunoSEQ multiplex PCR; TCRdb lists only in-frame clones, some missing. The repertoire holds around 50,000 clones, with over 85% as singletons. The material sequenced was PBMCs. All receptors come from a woman aged 18 to 35 in good health and CMV-seropositive.

The chain links TRBV19 to TRBJ2-5, with a tentative D call TRBD1 (5 bases). CDR1 and CDR2 from the germline V gene are LNHDA and SQIVND (reference sequence). This CDR3 is built from 13 residues. The V gene lost 6 bases and the J gene lost 1 base, with 9 bases spanning the gap. The CDR3 DNA follows: TGTGCCAGTAGCGCTCAGGGCCAAGAGACCCAGTACTTC. Protein sequence: CASSAQGQETQYF.

The chain joins TRBV19 to TRBJ1-5; tentatively, D is TRBD1 (6 bases). With 7 bases removed from V and 0 bases from J, the gap between germline ends came to 13 bases. Germline values: CDR1 LNHDA, CDR2 SQIVND (reference sequence). This CDR3 has 15 amino acids. DNA for the CDR3: TGTGCCAGTATAAAACAGGGAGTTAGCAATCAGCCCCAGCATTTT. It yields the protein CASIKQGVSNQPQHF.

The chain has TRBV6-5 and TRBJ2-1, with TRBD2 matching over 8 bases. The V gene end was trimmed by 6 bases and the J gene end by 4 bases; junction bases not matched to a gene: 8. The length of the CDR3 is 15 residues. Germline values: CDR1 MNHEY, CDR2 SVGAGI. As DNA, the CDR3 is TGTGCCAGCAGCAACACGGGAGGGCGATACAATGAGCAGTTCTTC. It is translated as CASSNTGGRYNEQFF.

The chain combines TRBV14 with TRBJ2-2; 7 bases are a match to TRBD2. Germline values: CDR1 SGHDN, CDR2 FVKESK. Germline trimming cut 3 bases from V and 5 bases from J; bases unmatched to any gene: 21. The CDR3 covers 20 residues. CDR3 bases: TGTGCCAGCAGCCAGGGCCTACTCGCGGGAGCGACCGGAGGGACCGGGGAGCTGTTTTTT. Translating gives CASSQGLLAGATGGTGELFF.

The chain joins TRBV5-1 to TRBJ2-5; tentatively, D is TRBD1 or TRBD2 (6 bases each). The CDR3 length is 15 residues. V lost 4 bases and J 5 bases, leaving 18 bases between the germline ends. The V gene's germline CDR1 is SGHRS and CDR2 YFSETQ. The CDR3 coding sequence is TGCGCCAGCAGCCTGGGGGCCGGGAGTCAGGAGACCCAGTACTTC. Residues: CASSLGAGSQETQYF.

The V call is TRBV30, the J call TRBJ2-4; 15 nucleotides match TRBD2. In germline, CDR1 is GTSNPN, CDR2 SVGIG (reference sequence). The V segment lost 3 bases and the J segment 7 bases; nucleotides outside the gene matches: 16. This CDR3 comprises 19 residues. The CDR3 nucleotides are TGTGCCTGGAGCTCGCTTTTCCCGGGACTAGCGGGAGGCGGGAACATTCAGTACTTC. It translates to CAWSSLFPGLAGGGNIQYF.

In DNA form, the CDR3 reads TGCGCCAGCAGCTTGATCGGGTACGAGCAGTACTTC. It translates to CASSLIGYEQYF. The chain employs TRBV5-1 and TRBJ2-7; D is ambiguous. CDR1 is SGHRS and CDR2 is YFSETQ in the germline V gene. The length of the CDR3 is 12 residues. V was shortened by 1 base and J by 4 bases, with 6 bases between the two germline ends.

This chain links TRBV6-4 with TRBJ2-1; 11 nucleotides line up with TRBD2. V dropped 3 bases and J dropped 0; count of bases not matched to a gene: 1. Germline V CDR1 and CDR2: MRHNA, SNTAGT. The CDR3 length is 16 residues. Here the CDR3 DNA reads TGTGCCAGCAGTGATAGCGGGAGGGCCTCCTACAATGAGCAGTTCTTC. As protein: CASSDSGRASYNEQFF.

The chain uses TRBV20-1 and TRBJ2-1; D call uncertain. The CDR3 covers 11 residues. V was pared by 8 bases and J by 8 bases, with 13 bases between. Germline-derived CDR1 and CDR2 are DFQATT and SNEGSKA (reference sequence). The CDR3 DNA follows: TGCAGTTGCTTGGTTGTAGATGAGCAGTTCTTC. Its translation is CSCLVVDEQFF.

V and J are TRBV25-1 and TRBJ1-1; D unclear. This CDR3 spans 16 amino acids. Per the germline V gene, CDR1 is MGHDK and CDR2 is SYGVNS. The ends were cut back, 0 bases at V and 1 base at J, with 12 bases in the middle. The CDR3 sequence: CASSEYATVKNTEAFF. CDR3 in DNA: TGTGCCAGCAGTGAATATGCAACGGTCAAGAACACTGAAGCTTTCTTT.

The CDR3 DNA follows: TGTGCCATCAAGGGACAGGGCTTATCCACATACAATGAGCAGTTCTTC. Its protein product is CAIKGQGLSTYNEQFF. V and J are TRBV10-3 and TRBJ2-1; 9 nucleotides align to TRBD1. The CDR3 runs 16 residues. V lost 7 bases and J lost 4; bases outside the gene matches: 11. Germline V gives CDR1 ENHRY, CDR2 SYGVKD.

This chain joins TRBV7-3 and TRBJ2-7, with 10 nucleotides matching TRBD1. In germline, CDR1 is SGHTA, CDR2 FQGTGA. The length of the CDR3 is 15 residues. The V segment lost 5 bases and the J segment 4 bases; nucleotides outside the gene matches: 8. CDR3 sequence reads: CASSRTGGQGYEQYF. CDR3 bases: TGTGCCAGCAGCCGGACGGGGGGACAGGGGTACGAGCAGTACTTC.

The gene calls are TRBV9 and TRBJ2-2, with D tentatively TRBD2 (6 bases). Germline V gene data show CDR1 as SGDLS and CDR2 as YYNGEE. Trimming took 3 bases from V and 1 from J, leaving 13 bases between them. The CDR3 contains 16 residues. The CDR3 loop reads CASSDRPGLNTGELFF. In DNA form, the CDR3 reads TGTGCCAGCAGCGACCGACCGGGACTGAACACCGGGGAGCTGTTTTTT.

This chain joins TRBV2 and TRBJ2-5; tentative D call: TRBD2 (6 bases). The CDR3 runs 13 residues. Per the germline V gene, CDR1 is SNHLY and CDR2 is FYNNEI. Trimming took off 6 bases at V and 1 base at J, with 9 bases between the two ends. The DNA for the CDR3 is TGTGCCAGCAGACGGGACTCCCAAGAGACCCAGTACTTC. This sequence encodes CASRRDSQETQYF.

The rearrangement uses TRBV11-2 and TRBJ2-7; D call uncertain. Germline CDR1 reads SGHAT; CDR2 reads FQNNGV. The length of the CDR3 is 15 residues. The V gene lost 1 base and the J gene lost 0 bases, with 10 bases spanning the gap. The CDR3 bases are TGTGCCAGCAGCTTAGTCGGGTTAAGCTCCTACGAGCAGTACTTC. Amino acid sequence: CASSLVGLSSYEQYF.

The chain links TRBV19 to TRBJ1-2; tentatively, D is TRBD1 (5 bases). Germline assignment: CDR1 LNHDA and CDR2 SQIVND (reference sequence). The CDR3 spans 14 residues. V lost 0 bases and J 7 bases, leaving 12 bases between the germline ends. The CDR3 is CASSIDLAGFGYTF. The CDR3 DNA reads as TGTGCCAGTAGTATAGATTTGGCAGGGTTTGGCTACACCTTC. The full variable domain, in which reference TRBV19 and TRBJ1-2 provide the parts outside the CDR3, is DGGITQSPKYLFRKEGQNVTLSCEQNLNHDAMYWYRQDPGQGLRLIYYSQIVNDFQKGDIAEGYSVSREKKESFPLTVTSAQKNPTAFYLCASSIDLAGFGYTFGSGTRLTVV.

The chain links TRBV5-1 to TRBJ1-3, with D tentatively TRBD1 (6 bases). Germline V lookup: CDR1 SGHRS, CDR2 YFSETQ. V was shortened by 4 bases and J by 2 bases, with 13 bases between the two germline ends. The length of the CDR3 is 15 residues. The CDR3 sequence: CASSTAGDPGNTIYF. DNA of the CDR3: TGCGCCAGCAGCACCGCAGGGGACCCTGGAAACACCATATATTTT.

The chain has TRBV4-1 and TRBJ2-2, with D possibly matching TRBD2 (7 bases). Trimming took 6 bases from V and 5 from J, leaving 19 bases between them. Germline V gives CDR1 MGHRA, CDR2 YSYEKL. This CDR3 contains 16 residues. CDR3 region: CASRDRWGGGTGELFF. CDR3 DNA sequence: TGCGCCAGCAGGGACAGATGGGGGGGTGGAACCGGGGAGCTGTTTTTT.

The rearrangement uses TRBV2 and TRBJ2-7; TRBD1 might be the D (6 bases). Germline V gene data show CDR1 as SNHLY and CDR2 as FYNNEI. The CDR3 spans 14 residues. Trimming stripped 2 bases from V and 4 bases from J, with 12 bases between. The CDR3: CASSEFNRVYEQYF. The CDR3 nucleotides are TGTGCCAGCAGTGAATTTAACAGGGTGTACGAGCAGTACTTC.

The rearrangement joins TRBV18 to TRBJ1-4; D might be TRBD1 (5 bases). The CDR3 length is 14 residues. The V end lost 9 bases, the J end lost 0 bases, and 11 bases lay between the germline ends. Germline-derived CDR1 and CDR2 are KGHSH and LQKENI. The CDR3 DNA follows: TGTGCCAGTTCAAGGGGCACAACTAATGAAAAACTGTTTTTT. It translates to CASSRGTTNEKLFF. Full variable domain (missing parts from reference TRBV18 and TRBJ1-4): NAGVMQNPRHLVRRRGQEARLRCSPMKGHSHVYWYRQLPEEGLKFMVYLQKENIIDESGMPKERFSAEFPKEGPSILRIQQVVRGDSAAYFCASSRGTTNEKLFFGSGTQLSVL.

The gene calls are TRBV29-1 and TRBJ2-5; D might be TRBD1 (5 bases). The CDR3 runs to 11 residues. Germline CDR1 SQVTM, CDR2 ANQGSEA. Here the CDR3 reads CGVKQAETQYF. The CDR3, as DNA: TGCGGAGTTAAACAGGCGGAGACCCAGTACTTC. Combining the CDR3 with reference TRBV29-1 and TRBJ2-5 gives the whole variable domain SAVISQKPSRDICQRGTSLTIQCQVDSQVTMMFWYRQQPGQSLTLIATANQGSEATYESGFVIDKFPISRPNLTFSTLTVSNMSPEDSSIYLCGVKQAETQYFGPGTRLLVL.

The rearrangement uses TRBV28 and TRBJ2-1; 9 bases fit TRBD1. After removal of 8 bases from V and 5 bases from J, the junction contained 16 bases not matched to a gene. The CDR3 sequence is 17 residues long. Per germline, CDR1 MDHEN and CDR2 SYDVKM. The CDR3 here is CASRRRGGTGKNNEQFF. The CDR3 bases are TGTGCCAGCCGAAGAAGGGGCGGGACAGGGAAAAACAATGAGCAGTTCTTC.

V and J are TRBV6-5 and TRBJ2-7, with 7 bases aligning to TRBD1. Germline CDR1 and CDR2: MNHEY and SVGAGI. CDR3 size: 15 residues. Losses at the gene ends were 5 bases for V and 3 bases for J; bases not matched to a gene: 10. CDR3 bases: TGTGCCAGCAGTCGAGCCGGGACAGTGATCTACGAGCAGTACTTC. It is translated as CASSRAGTVIYEQYF.

V and J are TRBV5-6 and TRBJ2-5; D is unclear. The CDR3 runs 13 residues. Trimming stripped 0 bases from V and 3 bases from J, with 6 bases between. CDR1 is SGHDT and CDR2 is YYEEEE in the germline V gene. DNA of the CDR3: TGTGCCAGCAGCTTGGCGGTAAAAGAGACCCAGTACTTC. Amino acids: CASSLAVKETQYF.

The gene calls are TRBV15 and TRBJ1-5; 7 bases are shared with TRBD1. Germline CDR1 and CDR2: LNHNV and YYDKDF (reference sequence). The V gene end was trimmed by 1 base and the J gene end by 6 bases; junction bases not matched to a gene: 9. This CDR3 is built from 16 residues. This CDR3 is CATSRAGRDSPQPQHF. The CDR3 nucleotides are TGTGCCACCAGCAGAGCCGGGAGGGACAGTCCTCAGCCCCAGCATTTT.

This chain joins TRBV28 and TRBJ2-7; 9 bases match TRBD2. This CDR3 has 15 amino acids. With V trimmed by 5 bases and J by 7 bases, 12 bases remained unmatched. Germline values: CDR1 MDHEN, CDR2 SYDVKM. DNA of the CDR3: TGTGCCAGCAGTCCTAGCGGGACGACCCCCCGGGAGCAGTACTTC. Its protein product is CASSPSGTTPREQYF. The full variable domain, with the rest looked up from reference TRBV28 and TRBJ2-7, is DVKVTQSSRYLVKRTGEKVFLECVQDMDHENMFWYRQDPGLGLRLIYFSYDVKMKEKGDIPEGYSVSREKKERFSLILESASTNQTSMYLCASSPSGTTPREQYFGPGTRLTVT.

The chain has TRBV4-3 and TRBJ2-6; no clear D gene. The germline V and J ends were trimmed by 1 base and 2 bases, with 9 bases remaining between them. This CDR3 comprises 16 residues. Germline V gene sequence: CDR1 LGHNA, CDR2 YSLEER. The CDR3 reads CASSQGVPTGANVLTF. The CDR3 DNA follows: TGCGCCAGCAGCCAAGGAGTTCCTACTGGGGCCAACGTCCTGACTTTC.

The chain links TRBV7-9 to TRBJ1-5; maybe TRBD1 (5 bases). Germline values: CDR1 SEHNR, CDR2 FQNEAQ (reference sequence). This CDR3 has 18 residues. V lost 5 bases to trimming and J lost 0 bases, with 20 bases between them. Written as DNA, the CDR3 is TGTGCCAGCAGCAAGGATAGCCAGGGAACCTATAGCAATCAGCCCCAGCATTTT. The encoded protein is CASSKDSQGTYSNQPQHF. The full variable domain, in which reference TRBV7-9 and TRBJ1-5 provide the parts outside the CDR3, is DTGVSQNPRHKITKRGQNVTFRCDPISEHNRLYWYRQTLGQGPEFLTYFQNEAQLEKSRLLSDRFSAERPKGSFSTLEIQRTEQGDSAMYLCASSKDSQGTYSNQPQHFGDGTRLSIL.

This chain joins TRBV27 and TRBJ2-7; 9 bases are shared with TRBD1. Trimming removed 4 bases from V and 2 bases from J; junction bases left unmatched: 6. Germline-derived CDR1 and CDR2 are MNHEY and SMNVEV (reference sequence). The CDR3 spans 15 residues. The CDR3 bases are TGTGCCAGCAGTTGGGACAGGGCCCCCCCCTACGAGCAGTACTTC. This codes for CASSWDRAPPYEQYF.

This rearrangement joins TRBV19 to TRBJ2-2; 8 bases are a match to TRBD1. Germline lookup yields CDR1 LNHDA and CDR2 SQIVND (reference sequence). This CDR3 is 18 amino acids long. The V segment lost 3 bases and the J segment 5 bases; nucleotides outside the gene matches: 14. The chain's CDR3 is CASSMRPPGTGGTGELFF. CDR3 sequence (DNA): TGTGCCAGTAGTATGCGACCTCCCGGGACAGGAGGGACCGGGGAGCTGTTTTTT.

The chain combines TRBV28 with TRBJ2-7; 10 nucleotides line up with TRBD2. The CDR3 has 17 residues. The V gene end was trimmed by 6 bases and the J gene end by 2 bases; junction bases not matched to a gene: 13. Per germline, CDR1 MDHEN and CDR2 SYDVKM. The CDR3, as DNA: TGTGCCAGCAGGCCACAAACGATAGCGGGAGGCGCCTACGAGCAGTACTTC. Protein: CASRPQTIAGGAYEQYF. The complete variable domain, with remaining parts taken from reference TRBV28 and TRBJ2-7, reads DVKVTQSSRYLVKRTGEKVFLECVQDMDHENMFWYRQDPGLGLRLIYFSYDVKMKEKGDIPEGYSVSREKKERFSLILESASTNQTSMYLCASRPQTIAGGAYEQYFGPGTRLTVT.